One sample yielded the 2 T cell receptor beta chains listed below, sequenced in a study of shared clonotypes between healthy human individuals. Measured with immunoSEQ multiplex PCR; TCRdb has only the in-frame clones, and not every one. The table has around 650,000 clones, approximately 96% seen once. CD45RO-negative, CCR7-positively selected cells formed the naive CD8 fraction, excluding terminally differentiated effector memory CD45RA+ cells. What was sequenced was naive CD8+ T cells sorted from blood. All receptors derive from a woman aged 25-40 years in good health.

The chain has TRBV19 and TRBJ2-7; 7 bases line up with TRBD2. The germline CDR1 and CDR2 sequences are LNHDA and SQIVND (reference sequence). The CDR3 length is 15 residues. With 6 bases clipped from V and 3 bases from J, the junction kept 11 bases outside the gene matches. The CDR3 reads CASSNPWGGDYEQYF. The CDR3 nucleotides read TGTGCCAGTAGCAATCCGTGGGGGGGGGACTACGAGCAGTACTTC. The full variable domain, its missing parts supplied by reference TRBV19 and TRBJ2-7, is DGGITQSPKYLFRKEGQNVTLSCEQNLNHDAMYWYRQDPGQGLRLIYYSQIVNDFQKGDIAEGYSVSREKKESFPLTVTSAQKNPTAFYLCASSNPWGGDYEQYFGPGTRLTVT.

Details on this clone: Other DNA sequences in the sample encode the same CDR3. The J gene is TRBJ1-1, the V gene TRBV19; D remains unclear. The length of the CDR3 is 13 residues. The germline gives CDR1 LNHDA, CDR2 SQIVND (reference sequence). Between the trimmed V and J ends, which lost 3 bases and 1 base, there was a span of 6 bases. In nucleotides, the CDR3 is TGTGCCAGTAGTATCGGGCGGAACACTGAAGCTTTCTTT. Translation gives CASSIGRNTEAFF.